This TCR beta chain was identified in a study of blood T cell repertoires in COVID-19 (dated by TCRdb to between 2020 and 2021). Regarding the complete study: Samples from collaborators originated in the United States, Italy and Spain and spanned both the acute and convalescent phases of COVID-19. The prospective study material was composed of cDNA or gDNA derived from T cells, B-cell-depleted T cells, or PBMCs. The dataset comprised deeply sampled blood TCRbeta repertoires from subjects exposed to, actively infected with, or recovered from COVID-19. The repertoires were released in a freely available public database meant as a resource for research on the immune response to SARS-CoV-2. Samples came from the ongoing ImmuneRACE study (first 160 participants) plus 1,254 subjects from 6 global collaborators. The sample metadata nearly always contained a de-identified subject ID, COVID-19 status, age in years and sex. Where available, HLA class I and class II types were obtained from metadata supplied by the sample provider rather than from assay-based typing. Overall results and qualifications from the work: The amount of clinical and demographic metadata varied by source and participant and was provided uncurated.

Collaborating institutions collected whole blood in K2EDTA tubes following their own protocols. For TCRbeta analysis, collaborators shipped samples in one of three forms: frozen whole blood, isolated PBMCs, or DNA extracted from either of those sample types. The germline V gene yields KGHDR for CDR1 and SFDVKD for CDR2. Trimming takes 3 bases from V and 0 bases from J, and the germline ends sit 6 bases apart. From the cysteine up to the phenylalanine, the CDR3 has a length of 14 residues. Only the CDR3 portion is preserved as DNA: 42 bases, with reading frame beginning at the first base. Comments on this clone: The antigen this receptor binds is unknown. No quality values exist for individual bases; no much larger clone is one base distant.

TCRbeta CDR3 regions were amplified from genomic DNA by means of the immunoSEQ Assay, a bias-controlled multiplex PCR. Per the authors' processing: Within the assay, amplification of reference gene primers was used to estimate how many nucleated cells each sample contained. To quantify the absolute abundance of each unique TCRbeta CDR3 rearrangement, sequence reads were collapsed and filtered. For each sample, productive Simpson clonality was calculated as the square root of Simpson's diversity index over productive rearrangements. TCRdb holds this immuneACCESS table with in-frame rearrangements only. Some clones are missing; in checked studies, unresolved V genes explain under half, and the rest has no known cause. That table furnishes V, J and clone size, whereas the DNA furnished D and trimming. The sample table records roughly 190,000 clones; roughly 80% of these occur just once. In total, the top ten clones hold about 6.3% of the sample.

This TCR was recovered from a man between 60 and 75 years old with acute or convalescent COVID-19. The chain is encoded by TRBV24-1 joined to TRBJ2-3; no D gene can be assigned with confidence. Sample: peripheral blood. The nucleotides are TGTGCCACCAGTGATCCCGTCAGCACAGATACGCAGTATTTT. The resulting protein is CATSDPVSTDTQYF.